A selection of T cell receptor beta chains follows, all from one sample in a study of shared clonotypes between healthy human individuals. Measured with immunoSEQ multiplex PCR; TCRdb has only the in-frame clones, and not every one. The sample consists of about 490,000 clones, around 73% of them appearing once. Sequencing used PBMCs. The receptor set was obtained from a woman aged 40 to 50 in good health. Some clones in this sample may be carry-over from other donors' samples. Each CDR3 is given with its conserved first and last residue. D genes are given only for firm matches. Some rows mark clone size as missing; the rest say once, few, many or name a class of expanded clone.

clone_size	d_call	v_call	j_call	cdr3_nt	cdr3_aa
-	TRBD2	TRBV28	TRBJ2-1	TGTGCCAGCGGGACTAGCGGGATATTATCCTACAATGAGCAGTTCTTC	CASGTSGILSYNEQFF
few	TRBD2	TRBV5-4	TRBJ2-2	TGTGCCAGCAGCTTTAGCGGGAGGTCCGGGGAGCTGTTTTTT	CASSFSGRSGELFF
-	TRBD2	TRBV6-5	TRBJ2-1	TGTGCCAGCAGACTAGCGGGAGCCTACAATGAGCAGTTCTTC	CASRLAGAYNEQFF
-	-	TRBV27	TRBJ1-6	TGTGCCAGCAGTTTAGTCAGGACGGGCAATAATTCACCCCTCCACTTT	CASSLVRTGNNSPLHF
once	-	TRBV5-1	TRBJ2-1	TGCGCCAGCAGCTTGGGATTCCAAAATGAGCAGTTCTTC	CASSLGFQNEQFF
-	TRBD2	TRBV19	TRBJ2-7	TGTGCCAGTAGTCTTAAGGGGACTAGCGGGAGCTCCAGCTCCTACGAGCAGTACTTC	CASSLKGTSGSSSSYEQYF
once	-	TRBV11-2	TRBJ1-4	TGTGCCAGCAGCTGGGGCTGGACAGAAGTCAAAAATTTGAACGAAAAACTGTTTTTT	CASSWGWTEVKNLNEKLFF
many	-	TRBV28	TRBJ2-4	TGTGCCAGCAGCCCCAGGGGCCGAGCAAACATTCAGTACTTC	CASSPRGRANIQYF
-	-	TRBV28	TRBJ1-4	TGTGCCAGCAGTTTGGGACATAACTATGAAAAACTGTTTTTT	CASSLGHNYEKLFF
few	TRBD2	TRBV18	TRBJ2-2	TGTGCCAGCTCACCACCGCTAGCGGGAGGCACCGGGGAGCTGTTTTTT	CASSPPLAGGTGELFF
once	TRBD1	TRBV6-1	TRBJ2-7	TGTGCCAGCAGTGCCGGGACAGGGGGCCCCTACGAGCAGTACTTC	CASSAGTGGPYEQYF
-	TRBD1	TRBV4-2	TRBJ2-1	TGTGCCAGCAGCCTAGGGACAGGGAATTCTGCTGGCGCCGCGTTTGGGCAGTTCTTC	CASSLGTGNSAGAAFGQFF
-	-	TRBV2	TRBJ1-1	TGTGCCAGCAGTTGGTTGCAGGGAGGGACTGAAGCTTTCTTT	CASSWLQGGTEAFF
-	-	TRBV2	TRBJ2-7	TGTGCCAGCAGTGTGTCCTACGAGCAGTACTTC	CASSVSYEQYF
-	-	TRBV19	TRBJ1-5	TGTGCCAGTAGTAGGGGCGGAAATAGCAATCAGCCCCAGCATTTT	CASSRGGNSNQPQHF
-	TRBD2	TRBV5-4	TRBJ2-1	TGTGCCAGCAGCCCCGGACTAGCGGGAGACACCTACAATGAGCAGTTCTTC	CASSPGLAGDTYNEQFF
-	-	TRBV10-1	TRBJ2-4	TGCGCCAGCAGTGCCACTTTACATCTAGCCAAAAACATTCAGTACTTC	CASSATLHLAKNIQYF
-	TRBD1	TRBV28	TRBJ1-4	TGTGCCAGCAGTCGACAGGGCCCAACTAATGAAAAACTGTTTTTT	CASSRQGPTNEKLFF
-	-	TRBV30	TRBJ1-5	TGTGCCTGGAAAAGGGGCTATGGCAATCAGCCCCAGCATTTT	CAWKRGYGNQPQHF
-	TRBD2	TRBV7-2	TRBJ2-6	TGTGCCAGCAGCCGAACTAGCGGGAGGACTGGGGCCAACGTCCTGACTTTC	CASSRTSGRTGANVLTF
-	-	TRBV28	TRBJ2-5	TGTGCCACCTATGGCTGGGGGGCGTTAGGGGGGACCCAGTACTTC	CATYGWGALGGTQYF
-	-	TRBV28	TRBJ1-5	TGTGCCAGCAGCCGAGTAATAGGTCAGCCCCAGCATTTT	CASSRVIGQPQHF
-	-	TRBV7-8	TRBJ2-5	TGTGCCAGCAGCTTATCAGGAGGGGACCGGGAGACCCAGTACTTC	CASSLSGGDRETQYF
-	TRBD2	TRBV6-4	TRBJ2-1	TGTGCCAGCAGCGATAGCGGGAGTGGTGAGCAGTTCTTC	CASSDSGSGEQFF
-	TRBD1	TRBV7-9	TRBJ2-7	TGTGCCAGCAGTCCACCTAGACAGGGGCGGAACGAGCAGTACTTC	CASSPPRQGRNEQYF
-	-	TRBV7-9	TRBJ1-1	TGTGCCAGCAGCGCCTCGAGGTGGGGGGCGGGGTCCACTGAAGCTTTCTTT	CASSASRWGAGSTEAFF
-	TRBD2	TRBV25-1	TRBJ2-1	TGTGCCAGCAGTGGGACTAGCGGGAGTATTGGCTACAATGAGCAGTTCTTC	CASSGTSGSIGYNEQFF
-	-	TRBV19	TRBJ2-1	TGTGCCAGTAGTATAGAGGGTACGGCAGGGCAGAATGAGCAGTTCTTC	CASSIEGTAGQNEQFF
-	TRBD1	TRBV11-2	TRBJ1-4	TGTGCCAGCAGCTTCGGACAGGGGCGCCGCGGGAATGAAAAACTGTTTTTT	CASSFGQGRRGNEKLFF
once	TRBD2	TRBV5-5	TRBJ2-1	TGTGCCAGCAGCCTGACTAGCGGGGTATACAATGAGCAGTTCTTC	CASSLTSGVYNEQFF
few	-	TRBV7-2	TRBJ2-7	TGTGCCAGCAGCTCCACAGGGTATTCCTACGAGCAGTACTTC	CASSSTGYSYEQYF
-	-	TRBV19	TRBJ1-3	TGTGCCAGTTCAGCCCGGGAGGATCAGGAAAACACCATATATTTT	CASSAREDQENTIYF
-	-	TRBV4-3	TRBJ1-2	TGCGCCAGCAGCCAAGTTCAGGGAGCTAACTATGGCTACACCTTC	CASSQVQGANYGYTF
-	TRBD2	TRBV7-9	TRBJ2-7	TGTGCCAGCAGCCCGGGACTAGCGGGTGGTGAGCAGTACTTC	CASSPGLAGGEQYF
-	TRBD2	TRBV4-2	TRBJ2-1	TGTGCCAGCAGCCAAGATCCCCCTGACTACGGCGGGGGTTACAATGAGCAGTTCTTC	CASSQDPPDYGGGYNEQFF
-	TRBD1	TRBV27	TRBJ2-3	TGTGCCAGCAGTAGACAGGGAACAGATACGCAGTATTTT	CASSRQGTDTQYF
-	TRBD2	TRBV5-1	TRBJ2-7	TGCGCCAGCAGCTTGATAGGACTAGCGGAGCCCTACGAGCAGTACTTC	CASSLIGLAEPYEQYF
-	-	TRBV4-2	TRBJ2-2	TGTGCCAGCAGCCAAACGGGACTTATCACCGGGGAGCTGTTTTTT	CASSQTGLITGELFF
-	-	TRBV5-1	TRBJ1-5	TGCGCCAGCAGCTTGGCCGGTGCGGGAGAAAGGCATTTT	CASSLAGAGERHF
many	-	TRBV11-2	TRBJ2-7	TGTGCCAGCAGTTTCCTCCGCTACTCACCCTACGAGCAGTACTTC	CASSFLRYSPYEQYF
-	TRBD1	TRBV5-1	TRBJ2-1	TGCGCCAGCAAGAGGGACAGCTCGCTCCCCGAGCAGTTCTTC	CASKRDSSLPEQFF
-	-	TRBV5-1	TRBJ2-1	TGCGCCAGCAGCTGGGACGGGTACAATGAGCAGTTCTTC	CASSWDGYNEQFF
-	TRBD1	TRBV5-1	TRBJ2-3	TGCGCCAGCAGCTGGGACAGGGGGGACTCAGATACGCAGTATTTT	CASSWDRGDSDTQYF
-	-	TRBV7-8	TRBJ2-1	TGTGCCAGCAGCTTAGTTAGGAGGGGGTACCTCTCCTACAATGAGCAGTTCTTC	CASSLVRRGYLSYNEQFF
-	-	TRBV5-1	TRBJ1-1	TGCGCCAGCAGCTTAGTGGGGCCCCTCGATGAAGCTTTCTTT	CASSLVGPLDEAFF
-	TRBD1	TRBV7-2	TRBJ2-7	TGTGCCAGTAACAGGGGGGCCCGCGAGCAGTACTTC	CASNRGAREQYF
-	-	TRBV7-8	TRBJ2-6	TGTGCCAGCAGCTTAGGATGGCCACACTCTGGGGCCAACGTCCTGACTTTC	CASSLGWPHSGANVLTF
once	TRBD2	TRBV10-2	TRBJ2-5	TGCGCCAGCAGTGAGGCTAGCGGGAGGGCCGTTGAGACCCAGTACTTC	CASSEASGRAVETQYF
-	-	TRBV6-1	TRBJ2-2	TGTGCCAGTCGAAGGGGAGGGGGCGGCACCGGGGAGCTGTTTTTT	CASRRGGGGTGELFF
-	-	TRBV7-9	TRBJ1-2	TGTGCCAGCAGCTTAGGGGCAGGGGACCGCAACTATGGCTACACCTTC	CASSLGAGDRNYGYTF
-	-	TRBV30	TRBJ2-3	TGTGCCACGGACGGGGAGTGGACAGATACGCAGTATTTT	CATDGEWTDTQYF